A single sample is the source of the 2 T cell receptor beta chains below, sequenced in a study of shared clonotypes between healthy human individuals. TCRdb keeps only in-frame clones here, not all; method: immunoSEQ multiplex PCR. The repertoire holds a few million clones, around 95% seen once, with around 0.13% in the top ten. The sequencing sample was made of naive CD4+ T cells sorted from blood. Stated subset: CD45RA+ positively selected. The receptors here all came from a man younger than 35 in good health.

This sequence joins TRBV7-2 and TRBJ1-2; no clear D gene. Deletions cut 1 base from V and 4 bases from J, with 10 bases between. The V gene's germline CDR1 is SGHTA and CDR2 FQGNSA. The CDR3 runs 14 residues. CDR3 nucleotide sequence: TGTGCCAGCAGCTTAGTTCTTATCAGCTATGGCTACACCTTC. Its protein is CASSLVLISYGYTF.

The chain couples TRBV19 to TRBJ1-1; maybe TRBD1 (6 bases). This CDR3 comprises 15 residues. In germline, CDR1 is LNHDA, CDR2 SQIVND (reference sequence). Trimming pared 7 bases from V and 1 base from J, leaving 16 bases between. CDR3 coding DNA: TGTGCCAGTACTACGCTTGGGGGCGGGAACACTGAAGCTTTCTTT. It yields the protein CASTTLGGGNTEAFF.